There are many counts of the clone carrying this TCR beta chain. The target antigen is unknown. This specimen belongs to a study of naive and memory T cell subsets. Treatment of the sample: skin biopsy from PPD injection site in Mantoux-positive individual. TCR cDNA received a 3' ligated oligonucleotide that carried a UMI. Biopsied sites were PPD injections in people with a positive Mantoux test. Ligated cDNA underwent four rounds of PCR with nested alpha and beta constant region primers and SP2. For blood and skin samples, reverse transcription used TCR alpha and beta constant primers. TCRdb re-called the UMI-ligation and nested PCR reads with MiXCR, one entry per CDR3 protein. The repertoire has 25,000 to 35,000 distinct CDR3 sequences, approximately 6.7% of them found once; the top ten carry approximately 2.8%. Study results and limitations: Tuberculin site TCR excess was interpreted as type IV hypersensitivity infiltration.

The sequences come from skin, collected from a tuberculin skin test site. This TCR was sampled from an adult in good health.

CDR3 DNA: TGTGCCAGCTCACCTCTACGAGTCAGGACTAATCAGCCCCAGCATTTT. Protein: CASSPLRVRTNQPQHF. The chain couples TRBV18 to TRBJ1-5, with D hard to call. In germline, CDR1 is KGHSH, CDR2 LQKENI. Trimming stripped 3 bases from V and 4 bases from J, with 16 bases between. This CDR3 comprises 16 residues.